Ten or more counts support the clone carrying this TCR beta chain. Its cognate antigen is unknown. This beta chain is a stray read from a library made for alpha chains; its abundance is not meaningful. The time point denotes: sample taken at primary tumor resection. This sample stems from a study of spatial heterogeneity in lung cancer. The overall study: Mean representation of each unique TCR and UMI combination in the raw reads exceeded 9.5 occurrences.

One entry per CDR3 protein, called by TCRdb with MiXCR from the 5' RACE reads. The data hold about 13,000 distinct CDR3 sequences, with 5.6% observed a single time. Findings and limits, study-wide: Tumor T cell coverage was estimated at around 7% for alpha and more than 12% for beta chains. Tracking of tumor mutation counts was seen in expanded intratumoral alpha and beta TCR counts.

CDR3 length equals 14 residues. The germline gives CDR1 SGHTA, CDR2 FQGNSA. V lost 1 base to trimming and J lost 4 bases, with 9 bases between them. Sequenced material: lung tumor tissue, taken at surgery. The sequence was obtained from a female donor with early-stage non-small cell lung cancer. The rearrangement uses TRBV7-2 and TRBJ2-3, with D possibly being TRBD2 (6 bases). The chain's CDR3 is CASSLGLDPDTQYF. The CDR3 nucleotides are TGTGCCAGCAGCTTAGGACTAGATCCAGATACGCAGTATTTT.